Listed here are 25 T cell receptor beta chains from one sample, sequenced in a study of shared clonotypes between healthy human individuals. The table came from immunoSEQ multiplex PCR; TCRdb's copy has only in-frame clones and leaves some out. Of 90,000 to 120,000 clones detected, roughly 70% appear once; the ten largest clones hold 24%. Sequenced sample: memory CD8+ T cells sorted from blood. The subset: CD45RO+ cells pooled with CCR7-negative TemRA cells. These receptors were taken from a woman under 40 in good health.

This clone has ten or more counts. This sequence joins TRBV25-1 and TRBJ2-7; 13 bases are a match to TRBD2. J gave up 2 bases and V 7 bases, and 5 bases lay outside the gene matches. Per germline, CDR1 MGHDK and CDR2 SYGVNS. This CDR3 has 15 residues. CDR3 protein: CASTGTSGTTYEQYF. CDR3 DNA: TGTGCCAGCACCGGGACTAGCGGGACCACCTACGAGCAGTACTTC.

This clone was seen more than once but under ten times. The CDR3, as DNA: TGCAGCACTGGGATTGGACTAGCGGACTACAATGAGCAGTTCTTC. It translates to CSTGIGLADYNEQFF. The chain recombines TRBV29-1 with TRBJ2-1; the match to TRBD2 covers 10 bases. The CDR3 runs 15 residues. The trim removed 8 bases at V and 3 bases at J, leaving 10 bases unmatched. The germline gives CDR1 SQVTM, CDR2 ANQGSEA.

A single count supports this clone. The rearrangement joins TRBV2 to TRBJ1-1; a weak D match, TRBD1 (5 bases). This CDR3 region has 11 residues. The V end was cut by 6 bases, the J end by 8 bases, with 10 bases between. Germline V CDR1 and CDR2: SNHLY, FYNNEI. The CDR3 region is CASRQEPEAFF. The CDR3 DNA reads TGTGCCAGCAGACAGGAGCCCGAAGCTTTCTTT. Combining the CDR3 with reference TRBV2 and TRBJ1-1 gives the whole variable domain EPEVTQTPSHQVTQMGQEVILRCVPISNHLYFYWYRQILGQKVEFLVSFYNNEISEKSEIFDDQFSVERPDGSNFTLKIRSTKLEDSAMYFCASRQEPEAFFGQGTRLTVV.

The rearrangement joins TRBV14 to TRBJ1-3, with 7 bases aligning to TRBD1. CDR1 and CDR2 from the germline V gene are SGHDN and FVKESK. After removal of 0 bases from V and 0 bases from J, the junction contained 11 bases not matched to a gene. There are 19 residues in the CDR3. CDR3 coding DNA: TGTGCCAGCAGCCAAGACGTCCTCGACAGGGACCACTCTGGAAACACCATATATTTT. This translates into CASSQDVLDRDHSGNTIYF.

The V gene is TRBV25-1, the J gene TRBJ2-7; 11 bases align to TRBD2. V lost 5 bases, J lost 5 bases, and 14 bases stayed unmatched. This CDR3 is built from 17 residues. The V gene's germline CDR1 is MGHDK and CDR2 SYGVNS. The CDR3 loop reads CASSQSLIGTSGDEQYF. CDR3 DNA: TGTGCCAGCAGTCAATCTTTAATCGGGACTAGCGGCGACGAGCAGTACTTC.

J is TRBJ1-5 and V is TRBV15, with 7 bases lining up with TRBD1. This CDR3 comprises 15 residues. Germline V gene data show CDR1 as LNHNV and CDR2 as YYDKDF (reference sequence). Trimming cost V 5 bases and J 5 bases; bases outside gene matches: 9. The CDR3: CATSSRTGIYQPQHF. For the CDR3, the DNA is TGTGCCACCAGCTCTAGGACAGGCATCTATCAGCCCCAGCATTTT.

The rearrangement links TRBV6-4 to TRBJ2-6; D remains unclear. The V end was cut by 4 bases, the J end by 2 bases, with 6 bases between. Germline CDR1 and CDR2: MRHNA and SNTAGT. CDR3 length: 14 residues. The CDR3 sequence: CASSGAAGANVLTF. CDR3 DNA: TGTGCCAGCAGTGGCGCGGCTGGGGCCAACGTCCTGACTTTC.

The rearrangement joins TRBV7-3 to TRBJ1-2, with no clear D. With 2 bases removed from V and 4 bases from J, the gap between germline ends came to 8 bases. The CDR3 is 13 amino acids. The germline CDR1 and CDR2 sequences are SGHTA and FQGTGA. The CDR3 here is CASSLVGRYGYTF. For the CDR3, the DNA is TGTGCCAGCAGCTTAGTAGGTCGCTATGGCTACACCTTC. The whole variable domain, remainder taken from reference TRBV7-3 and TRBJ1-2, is GAGVSQTPSNKVTEKGKYVELRCDPISGHTALYWYRQSLGQGPEFLIYFQGTGAADDSGLPNDRFFAVRPEGSVSTLKIQRTERGDSAVYLCASSLVGRYGYTFGSGTRLTVV.

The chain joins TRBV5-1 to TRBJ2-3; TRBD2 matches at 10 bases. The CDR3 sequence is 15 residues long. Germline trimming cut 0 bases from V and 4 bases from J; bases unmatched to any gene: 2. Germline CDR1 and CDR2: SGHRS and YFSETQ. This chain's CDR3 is CASSLASGSADTQYF. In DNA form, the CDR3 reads TGCGCCAGCAGCTTGGCTAGCGGGAGTGCAGATACGCAGTATTTT.

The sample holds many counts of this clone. The CDR3 sequence is CSLDENTEAFF. DNA of the CDR3: TGCAGTCTCGACGAGAACACTGAAGCTTTCTTT. The chain couples TRBV20-1 to TRBJ1-1, with D hard to call. The germline gives CDR1 DFQATT, CDR2 SNEGSKA (reference sequence). The CDR3 is 11 amino acids. Trimming took 8 bases from V and 1 from J, leaving 8 bases between them.

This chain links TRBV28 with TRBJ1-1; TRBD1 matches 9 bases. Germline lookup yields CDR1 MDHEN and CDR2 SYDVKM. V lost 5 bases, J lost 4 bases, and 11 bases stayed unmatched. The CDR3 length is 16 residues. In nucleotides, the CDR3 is TGTGCCAGCAGTCCTCCGATGACAGGGGGAGGCACTGAAGCTTTCTTT. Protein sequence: CASSPPMTGGGTEAFF. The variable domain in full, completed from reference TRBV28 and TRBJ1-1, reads DVKVTQSSRYLVKRTGEKVFLECVQDMDHENMFWYRQDPGLGLRLIYFSYDVKMKEKGDIPEGYSVSREKKERFSLILESASTNQTSMYLCASSPPMTGGGTEAFFGQGTRLTVV.

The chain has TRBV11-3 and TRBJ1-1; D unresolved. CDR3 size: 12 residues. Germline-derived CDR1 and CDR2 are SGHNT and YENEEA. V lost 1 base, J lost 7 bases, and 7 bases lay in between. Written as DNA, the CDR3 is TGTGCCAGCAGCTTAGTATCCGTTGAAGCTTTCTTT. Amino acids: CASSLVSVEAFF.

CDR3 coding DNA: TGTGCCAGTAGTATCCTATCCGGGACAGGGTCATACGAGCAGTACTTC. Translated: CASSILSGTGSYEQYF. The chain employs TRBV19 and TRBJ2-7; 9 bases align to TRBD1. Losses at the gene ends were 3 bases for V and 4 bases for J; bases not matched to a gene: 10. This CDR3 region has 16 residues. The germline V gene has CDR1 LNHDA and CDR2 SQIVND (reference sequence).

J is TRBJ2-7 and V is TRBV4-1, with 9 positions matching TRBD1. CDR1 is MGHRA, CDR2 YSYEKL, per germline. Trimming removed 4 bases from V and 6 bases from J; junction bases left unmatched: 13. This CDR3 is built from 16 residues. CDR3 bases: TGCGCCAGCAGCCTCGTCGGACAGGGGACAGTGGGCGAGCAGTACTTC. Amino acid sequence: CASSLVGQGTVGEQYF.

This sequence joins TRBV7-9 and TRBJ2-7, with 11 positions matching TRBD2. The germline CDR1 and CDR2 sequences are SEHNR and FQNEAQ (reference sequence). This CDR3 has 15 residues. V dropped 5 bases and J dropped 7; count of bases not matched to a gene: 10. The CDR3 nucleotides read TGTGCCAGCAGCGCAGGAACTAGCGGGAGTTCTGAGCAGTACTTC. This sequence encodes CASSAGTSGSSEQYF.

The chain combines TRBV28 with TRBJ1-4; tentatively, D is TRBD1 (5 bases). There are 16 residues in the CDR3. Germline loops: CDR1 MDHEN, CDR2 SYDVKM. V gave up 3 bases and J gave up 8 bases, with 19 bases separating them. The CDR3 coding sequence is TGTGCCAGCAGTTTCTACCCCGGGGAGTCAGGGGAAAAACTGTTTTTT. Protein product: CASSFYPGESGEKLFF.

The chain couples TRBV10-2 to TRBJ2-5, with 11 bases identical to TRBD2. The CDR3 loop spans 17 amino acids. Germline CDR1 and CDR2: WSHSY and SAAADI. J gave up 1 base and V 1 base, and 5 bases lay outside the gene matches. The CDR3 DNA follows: TGCGCCAGCAGTGAGTACCTAGCGGGAGGTACCCAAGAGACCCAGTACTTC. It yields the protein CASSEYLAGGTQETQYF.

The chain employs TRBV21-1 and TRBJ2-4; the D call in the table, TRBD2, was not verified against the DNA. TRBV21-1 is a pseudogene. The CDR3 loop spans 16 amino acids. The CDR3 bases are TGTGCCAGCACCCACCTTGGGACTGCGAGTAGAAACATTCAGTACTTC. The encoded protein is CASTHLGTASRNIQYF.

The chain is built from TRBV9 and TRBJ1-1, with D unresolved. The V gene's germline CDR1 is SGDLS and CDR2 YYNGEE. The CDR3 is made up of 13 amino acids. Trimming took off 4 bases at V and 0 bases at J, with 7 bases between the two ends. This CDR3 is CASSPTLNTEAFF. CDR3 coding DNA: TGTGCCAGCAGCCCCACTCTGAACACTGAAGCTTTCTTT. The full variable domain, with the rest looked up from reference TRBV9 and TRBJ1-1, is DSGVTQTPKHLITATGQRVTLRCSPRSGDLSVYWYQQSLDQGLQFLIQYYNGEERAKGNILERFSAQQFPDLHSELNLSSLELGDSALYFCASSPTLNTEAFFGQGTRLTVV.

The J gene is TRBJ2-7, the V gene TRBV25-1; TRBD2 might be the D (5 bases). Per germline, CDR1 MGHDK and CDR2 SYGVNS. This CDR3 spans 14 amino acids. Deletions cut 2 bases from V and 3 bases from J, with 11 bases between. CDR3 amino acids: CASSETGTFYEQYF. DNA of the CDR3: TGTGCCAGCAGTGAAACGGGAACATTCTACGAGCAGTACTTC.

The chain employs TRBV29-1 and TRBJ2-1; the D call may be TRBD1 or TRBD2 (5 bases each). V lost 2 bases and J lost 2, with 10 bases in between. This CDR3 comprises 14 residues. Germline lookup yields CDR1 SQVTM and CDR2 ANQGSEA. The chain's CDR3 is CSVERDVAYNEQFF. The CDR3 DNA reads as TGCAGCGTTGAAAGGGACGTTGCCTACAATGAGCAGTTCTTC.

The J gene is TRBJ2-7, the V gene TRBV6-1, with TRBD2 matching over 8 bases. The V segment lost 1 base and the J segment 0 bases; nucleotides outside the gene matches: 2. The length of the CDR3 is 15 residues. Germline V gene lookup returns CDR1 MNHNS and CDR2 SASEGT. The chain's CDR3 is CASSEESGSSYEQYF. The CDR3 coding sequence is TGTGCCAGCAGTGAAGAGAGCGGGAGCTCCTACGAGCAGTACTTC.

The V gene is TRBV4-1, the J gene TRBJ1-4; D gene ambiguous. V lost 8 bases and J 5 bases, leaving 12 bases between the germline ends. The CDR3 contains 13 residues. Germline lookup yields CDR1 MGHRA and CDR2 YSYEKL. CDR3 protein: CASGWVVNEKLFF. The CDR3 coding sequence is TGCGCCAGCGGGTGGGTCGTGAATGAAAAACTGTTTTTT.

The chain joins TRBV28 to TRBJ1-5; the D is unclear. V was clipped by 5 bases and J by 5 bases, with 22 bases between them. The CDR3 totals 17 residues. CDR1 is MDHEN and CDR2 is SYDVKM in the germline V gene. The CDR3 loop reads CASSRPRWSGFHQPQHF. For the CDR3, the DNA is TGTGCCAGCAGTCGCCCTCGGTGGTCGGGGTTCCATCAGCCCCAGCATTTT.

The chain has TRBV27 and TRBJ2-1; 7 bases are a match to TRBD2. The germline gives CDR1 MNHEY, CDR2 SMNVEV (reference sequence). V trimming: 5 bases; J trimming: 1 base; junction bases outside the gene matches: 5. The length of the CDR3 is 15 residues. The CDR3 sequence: CASSAGVGSYNEQFF. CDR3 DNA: TGTGCCAGCAGTGCGGGAGTGGGATCCTACAATGAGCAGTTCTTC.